One sample yielded the 17 T cell receptor beta chains listed below, sequenced in a study of PD-1 blockade in classical Hodgkin lymphoma. Generated by immunoSEQ multiplex PCR, the TCRdb table keeps only in-frame clones and is missing some. This table holds fewer than 30,000 clones, around 70% found once. As to time point: cycle 4 day 1 (C4D1), after 5 to 7 weeks of nivolumab. All the patients suffered relapse after autologous stem cell transplantation, and brentuximab vedotin exposure differed. This specimen was peripheral blood mononuclear cells (PBMCs), taken before the fourth cycle of nivolumab. The receptors were gathered from a human donor with classical Hodgkin lymphoma.

This clone was detected once. The V gene is TRBV5-1, the J gene TRBJ2-1; 10 bases are shared with TRBD2. V gave up 4 bases and J gave up 6 bases; unmatched junction bases: 13. Germline-derived CDR1 and CDR2 are SGHRS and YFSETQ. The CDR3 totals 17 residues. The CDR3 sequence: CASSPGALAGVLNEQFF. The CDR3 DNA reads TGCGCCAGCAGCCCGGGGGCTCTAGCGGGAGTCCTCAATGAGCAGTTCTTC. The full variable domain, rest sourced from reference TRBV5-1 and TRBJ2-1, is KAGVTQTPRYLIKTRGQQVTLSCSPISGHRSVSWYQQTPGQGLQFLFEYFSETQRNKGNFPGRFSGRQFSNSRSEMNVSTLELGDSALYLCASSPGALAGVLNEQFFGPGTRLTVL.

This chain links TRBV6-5 with TRBJ2-7, with 11 bases lining up with TRBD2. V lost 2 bases to trimming and J lost 6 bases; unmatched junction nucleotides: 6. The CDR3 totals 15 residues. CDR1 is MNHEY and CDR2 is SVGAGI in the germline V gene. The chain's CDR3 is CASSYTSLAGAEQYF. Here the CDR3 DNA reads TGTGCCAGCAGTTACACATCACTAGCGGGAGCCGAGCAGTACTTC.

The rearrangement uses TRBV19 and TRBJ2-7, with 7 nucleotides matching TRBD2. The CDR3 totals 15 residues. After removal of 2 bases from V and 1 base from J, the junction contained 5 bases not matched to a gene. The germline gives CDR1 LNHDA, CDR2 SQIVND (reference sequence). The CDR3 nucleotides are TGTGCCAGTAGTATATCCGCTAGCGGTTCCTACGAGCAGTACTTC. Translation: CASSISASGSYEQYF.

The V call is TRBV6-6, the J call TRBJ2-7; possibly TRBD1 or TRBD2 for D (5 bases each). Trimming stripped 6 bases from V and 2 bases from J, with 11 bases between. CDR3 size: 13 residues. Germline CDR1 MNHNY, CDR2 SVGAGI (reference sequence). The DNA of the CDR3 is TGTGCCAGCAGGGGACGCGGTGCCTACGAGCAGTACTTC. This gives the protein CASRGRGAYEQYF.

The chain uses TRBV25-1 and TRBJ2-7; no reliable D call. Trimming took off 7 bases at V and 5 bases at J, with 15 bases between the two ends. The CDR3 sequence is 13 residues long. Germline V gene sequence: CDR1 MGHDK, CDR2 SYGVNS. CDR3 loop: CASKRAGGDEQYF. For the CDR3, the DNA is TGTGCCAGCAAAAGAGCTGGTGGGGACGAGCAGTACTTC.

This clone has just a few counts. This chain connects TRBV5-1 to TRBJ2-7; D remains ambiguous. The CDR3 has 15 residues. Germline V lookup: CDR1 SGHRS, CDR2 YFSETQ. V gave up 0 bases and J gave up 2 bases, with 12 bases separating them. The CDR3 region is CASSLDIPKTYEQYF. CDR3 nucleotides: TGCGCCAGCAGCTTGGACATTCCGAAGACCTACGAGCAGTACTTC.

V gene TRBV30 combines with J gene TRBJ1-1; TRBD1 matches at 8 bases. CDR3 length: 14 amino acids. The germline V gene encodes CDR1 GTSNPN and CDR2 SVGIG (reference sequence). The V segment lost 3 bases and the J segment 2 bases; nucleotides outside the gene matches: 5. CDR3 amino acids: CAWRGGQVNTEAFF. CDR3 DNA: TGTGCCTGGAGAGGGGGACAGGTTAACACTGAAGCTTTCTTT.

This chain uses TRBV11-2 with TRBJ2-3; 11 bases agree with TRBD2. The CDR3 is 16 residues long. Germline V CDR1 and CDR2: SGHAT, FQNNGV. The trim removed 4 bases at V and 6 bases at J, leaving 9 bases unmatched. The CDR3 nucleotides are TGTGCCAGCAGCTCTTTAGCGGGGGGGTCGTCTGATACGCAGTATTTT. Its protein is CASSSLAGGSSDTQYF.

The V call is TRBV7-9, the J call TRBJ2-7; D call uncertain. This CDR3 is built from 15 residues. Per germline, CDR1 SEHNR and CDR2 FQNEAQ (reference sequence). Trimming shortened V by 5 bases and J by 0 bases, and 14 bases separated the two germline ends. The chain's CDR3 is CASSGNGGTSYEQYF. The CDR3 DNA reads TGTGCCAGCAGCGGGAATGGCGGTACCTCCTACGAGCAGTACTTC.

The chain employs TRBV19 and TRBJ1-6, with 7 bases matching TRBD1. The CDR3 has 16 amino acids. Germline CDR1 reads LNHDA; CDR2 reads SQIVND (reference sequence). Trimming cost V 6 bases and J 10 bases; bases outside gene matches: 15. The CDR3 DNA reads as TGTGCCAGTAGCCCGGACAGGACTTTTGCAAGGTCACCCCTCCACTTT. Its translation is CASSPDRTFARSPLHF.

This chain joins TRBV30 and TRBJ2-5; TRBD1 agrees at 7 bases. This CDR3 is 16 amino acids long. Germline CDR1 is GTSNPN and CDR2 is SVGIG (reference sequence). Germline trimming cut 3 bases from V and 1 base from J; bases unmatched to any gene: 11. Here the CDR3 DNA reads TGTGCCTGGAGCCGTAAGGGGCCAGGGGGCCAAGAGACCCAGTACTTC. It specifies CAWSRKGPGGQETQYF.

The V call is TRBV14, the J call TRBJ1-1; D perhaps matches TRBD1 (5 bases). Germline assignment: CDR1 SGHDN and CDR2 FVKESK. V was pared by 4 bases and J by 5 bases, with 11 bases between. The CDR3 has 13 residues. CDR3 bases: TGTGCCAGCAGCCGACAGAGGTTGACTGAAGCTTTCTTT. Protein sequence: CASSRQRLTEAFF.

This clone was observed once. This sequence joins TRBV18 and TRBJ2-5; 12 bases match TRBD1. The CDR3 totals 15 residues. V dropped 0 bases and J dropped 5; count of bases not matched to a gene: 1. CDR1 is KGHSH, CDR2 LQKENI, per germline. In DNA form, the CDR3 reads TGTGCCAGCTCACCACCCGGGACAGGGGGCGAGACCCAGTACTTC. Translation gives CASSPPGTGGETQYF.

The V call is TRBV2, the J call TRBJ2-6; D possibly corresponds to TRBD1 (6 bases). CDR1 SNHLY and CDR2 FYNNEI come from the germline V gene. V lost 1 base, J lost 0 bases, and 13 bases lay in between. The CDR3 extends over 18 amino acids. As DNA, the CDR3 is TGTGCCAGCAGTGAAGTCCCAGGGGCTGACTCTGGGGCCAACGTCCTGACTTTC. The encoded protein is CASSEVPGADSGANVLTF.

V and J are TRBV7-3 and TRBJ2-7, with TRBD2 identical over 16 bases. Trimming took 0 bases from V and 5 from J; bases not matched to a gene: 7. CDR1 is SGHTA and CDR2 is FQGTGA in the germline V gene. The CDR3 covers 18 residues. The CDR3 DNA is TGTGCCAGCAGCTTAACGGCCACCGGGACTAGCGGGGGGGACGAGCAGTACTTC. It is translated as CASSLTATGTSGGDEQYF.

V usage is TRBV2 and J usage is TRBJ2-1; a weak D match, TRBD2 (5 bases). The CDR3 sequence is 14 residues long. V dropped 6 bases and J dropped 0 bases, with 9 bases sitting between them. The germline V gene has CDR1 SNHLY and CDR2 FYNNEI. The CDR3 DNA reads TGTGCCAGCAGCAGTGGGAGCTCCTACAATGAGCAGTTCTTC. It is translated as CASSSGSSYNEQFF.

This chain's CDR3 is CASSSSGTVTGELFF. The DNA for the CDR3 is TGCGCCAGCAGCAGTTCCGGGACAGTCACCGGGGAGCTGTTTTTT. This sequence joins TRBV5-1 and TRBJ2-2; TRBD1 matches 7 bases. CDR1 is SGHRS and CDR2 is YFSETQ in the germline V gene. CDR3 size: 15 residues. Unmatched junction bases numbered 7, after V lost 4 bases and J lost 4 bases.